The clone carrying this T cell receptor (beta chain) has more than one count but fewer than ten. This entry is derived from a study of neoadjuvant anti-PD-1 for oral cavity cancer. Study information: Most patients had three to four biweekly doses of 3 mg/kg nivolumab before resection.

Survey sequencing of tumors mostly used about 4.8 ug DNA, two replicates. Sequencing used immunoSEQ multiplex PCR; TCRdb keeps in-frame clones, though not all of them. The sample records 5,500 to 8,000 clones, under 55% being singletons. This CDR3 contains 14 residues. V was trimmed by 5 bases and J by 6 bases, leaving 13 bases between them. CDR1 and CDR2 from the germline V gene are SNHLY and FYNNEI. This specimen was tumor tissue, taken before nivolumab (anti-PD-1) treatment. The V call is TRBV2, the J call TRBJ1-4; possible D gene TRBD1, 5 bases. This receptor was obtained from a person aged 35 to 85 with oral cavity squamous cell carcinoma. The CDR3 reads CASSLYGGDEKLFF. The CDR3 region has the DNA TGTGCCAGCAGTCTATACGGGGGGGATGAAAAACTGTTTTTT.